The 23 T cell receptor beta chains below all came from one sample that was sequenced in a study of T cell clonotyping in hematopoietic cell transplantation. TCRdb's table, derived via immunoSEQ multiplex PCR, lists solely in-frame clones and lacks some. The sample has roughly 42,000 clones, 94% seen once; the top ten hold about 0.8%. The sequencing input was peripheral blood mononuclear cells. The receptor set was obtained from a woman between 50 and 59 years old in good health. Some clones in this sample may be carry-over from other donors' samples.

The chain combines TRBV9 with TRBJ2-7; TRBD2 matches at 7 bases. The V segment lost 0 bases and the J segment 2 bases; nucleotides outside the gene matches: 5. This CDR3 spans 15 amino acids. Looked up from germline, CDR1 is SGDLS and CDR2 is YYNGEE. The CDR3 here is CASSVGGRATYEQYF. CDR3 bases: TGTGCCAGCAGCGTAGGAGGGAGGGCGACCTACGAGCAGTACTTC.

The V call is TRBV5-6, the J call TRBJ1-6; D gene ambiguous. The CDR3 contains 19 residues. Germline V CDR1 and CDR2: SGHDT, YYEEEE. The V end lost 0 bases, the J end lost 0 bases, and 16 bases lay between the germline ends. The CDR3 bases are TGTGCCAGCAGCTTGGGACTTGAGTTGGGATACTCCTATAATTCACCCCTCCACTTT. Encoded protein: CASSLGLELGYSYNSPLHF.

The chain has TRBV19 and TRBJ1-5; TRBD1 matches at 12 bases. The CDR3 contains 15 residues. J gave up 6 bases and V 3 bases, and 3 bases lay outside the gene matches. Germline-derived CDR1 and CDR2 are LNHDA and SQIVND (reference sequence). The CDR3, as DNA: TGTGCCAGTAGTATGGGACAGGGGGCGAGTCAGCCCCAGCATTTT. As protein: CASSMGQGASQPQHF.

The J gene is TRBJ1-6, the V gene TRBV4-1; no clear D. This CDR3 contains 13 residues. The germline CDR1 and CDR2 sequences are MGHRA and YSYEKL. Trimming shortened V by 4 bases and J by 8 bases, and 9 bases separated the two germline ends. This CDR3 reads CASSLTEDSPLHF. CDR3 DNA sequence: TGCGCCAGCAGCCTCACAGAGGATTCACCCCTCCACTTT.

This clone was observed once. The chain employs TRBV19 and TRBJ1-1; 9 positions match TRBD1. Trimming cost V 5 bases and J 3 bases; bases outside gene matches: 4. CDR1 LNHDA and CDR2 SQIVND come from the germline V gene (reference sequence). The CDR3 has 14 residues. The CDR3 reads CASSPRTGDTEAFF. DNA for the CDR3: TGTGCCAGTAGTCCCCGGACAGGGGACACTGAAGCTTTCTTT.

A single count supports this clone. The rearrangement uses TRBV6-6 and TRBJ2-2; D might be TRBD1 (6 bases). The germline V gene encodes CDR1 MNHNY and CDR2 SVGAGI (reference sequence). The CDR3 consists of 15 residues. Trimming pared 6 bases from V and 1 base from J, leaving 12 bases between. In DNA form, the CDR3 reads TGTGCCAGCAGCAATAGGGACATGAACACCGGGGAGCTGTTTTTT. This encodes CASSNRDMNTGELFF.

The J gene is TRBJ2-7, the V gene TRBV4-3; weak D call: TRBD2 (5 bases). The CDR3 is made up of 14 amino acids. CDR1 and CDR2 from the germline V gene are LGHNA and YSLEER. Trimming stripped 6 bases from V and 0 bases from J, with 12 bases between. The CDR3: CASRKGVSSYEQYF. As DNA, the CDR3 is TGCGCCAGCAGAAAGGGAGTGAGCTCCTACGAGCAGTACTTC.

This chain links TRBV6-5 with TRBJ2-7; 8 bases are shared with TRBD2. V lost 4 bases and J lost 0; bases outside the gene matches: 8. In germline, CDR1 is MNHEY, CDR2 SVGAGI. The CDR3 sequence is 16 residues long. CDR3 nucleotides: TGTGCCAGCAGTTCCTTAGCGGGGACAAGCTCCTACGAGCAGTACTTC. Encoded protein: CASSSLAGTSSYEQYF.

CDR3 sequence reads: CASSLGVDQPQHF. CDR3 DNA sequence: TGTGCCAGCAGCTTGGGCGTCGATCAGCCCCAGCATTTT. The chain couples TRBV5-8 to TRBJ1-5; no clear D. V lost 0 bases and J lost 5, with 6 bases in between. Germline V lookup: CDR1 SGHTS, CDR2 YDEGEE. CDR3 length: 13 amino acids.

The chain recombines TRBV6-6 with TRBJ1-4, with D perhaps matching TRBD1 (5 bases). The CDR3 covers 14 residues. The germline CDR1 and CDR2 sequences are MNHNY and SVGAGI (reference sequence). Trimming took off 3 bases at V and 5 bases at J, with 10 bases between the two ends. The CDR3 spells CASSYPDRNEKLFF. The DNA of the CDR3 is TGTGCCAGCAGTTATCCTGACAGAAATGAAAAACTGTTTTTT.

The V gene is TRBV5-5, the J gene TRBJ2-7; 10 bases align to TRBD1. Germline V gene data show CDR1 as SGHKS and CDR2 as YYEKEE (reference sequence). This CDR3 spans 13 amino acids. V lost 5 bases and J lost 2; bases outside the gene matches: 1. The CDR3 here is CASRGTGAYEQYF. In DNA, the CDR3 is TGTGCCAGCAGGGGGACAGGGGCCTACGAGCAGTACTTC.

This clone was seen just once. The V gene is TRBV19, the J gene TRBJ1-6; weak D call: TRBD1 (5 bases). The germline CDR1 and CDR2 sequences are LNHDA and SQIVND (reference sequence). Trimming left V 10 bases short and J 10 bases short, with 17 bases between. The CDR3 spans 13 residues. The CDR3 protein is CATKWGVQSPLHF. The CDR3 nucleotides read TGTGCCACCAAATGGGGGGTGCAGTCACCCCTCCACTTT.

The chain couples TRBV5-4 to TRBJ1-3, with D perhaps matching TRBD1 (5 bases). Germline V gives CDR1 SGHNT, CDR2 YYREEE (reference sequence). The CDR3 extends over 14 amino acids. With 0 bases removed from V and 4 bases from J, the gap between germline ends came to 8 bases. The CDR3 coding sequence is TGTGCCAGCAGCTTGGTAGGGGCCGGAAACACCATATATTTT. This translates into CASSLVGAGNTIYF.

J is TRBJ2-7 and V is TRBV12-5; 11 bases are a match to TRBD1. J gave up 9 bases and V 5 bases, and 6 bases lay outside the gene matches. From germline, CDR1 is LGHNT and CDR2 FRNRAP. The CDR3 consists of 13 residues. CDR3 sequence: CASGTGTGGRQYF. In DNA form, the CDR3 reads TGTGCTAGTGGTACCGGGACAGGGGGTAGGCAGTACTTC.

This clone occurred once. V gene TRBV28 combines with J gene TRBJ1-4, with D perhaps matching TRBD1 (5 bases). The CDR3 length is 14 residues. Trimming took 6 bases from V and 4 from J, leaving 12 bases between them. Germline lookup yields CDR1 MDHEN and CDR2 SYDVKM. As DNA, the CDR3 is TGTGCCAGCAGAAGACAGTCCGGTAATGAAAAACTGTTTTTT. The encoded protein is CASRRQSGNEKLFF.

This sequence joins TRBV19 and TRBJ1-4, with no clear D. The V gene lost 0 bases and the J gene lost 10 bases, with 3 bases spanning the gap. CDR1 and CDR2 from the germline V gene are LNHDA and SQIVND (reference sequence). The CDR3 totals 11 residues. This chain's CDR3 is CASSIDRKLFF. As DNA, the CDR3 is TGTGCCAGTAGTATAGACAGAAAACTGTTTTTT.

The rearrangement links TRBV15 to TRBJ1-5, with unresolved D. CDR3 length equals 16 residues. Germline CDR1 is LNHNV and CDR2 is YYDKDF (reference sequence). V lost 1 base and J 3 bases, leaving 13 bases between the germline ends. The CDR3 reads CATSRGTTKHNQPQHF. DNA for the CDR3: TGTGCCACCAGCAGAGGGACCACAAAACACAATCAGCCCCAGCATTTT.

This CDR3 reads CASSVGGETRRETQYF. The CDR3 nucleotides read TGTGCCAGCAGCGTAGGGGGAGAAACTCGGAGAGAGACCCAGTACTTC. J is TRBJ2-5 and V is TRBV9; TRBD2 might be the D (5 bases). The germline gives CDR1 SGDLS, CDR2 YYNGEE. Trimming removed 0 bases at V and 4 bases at J, with 16 bases between. This CDR3 spans 16 amino acids.

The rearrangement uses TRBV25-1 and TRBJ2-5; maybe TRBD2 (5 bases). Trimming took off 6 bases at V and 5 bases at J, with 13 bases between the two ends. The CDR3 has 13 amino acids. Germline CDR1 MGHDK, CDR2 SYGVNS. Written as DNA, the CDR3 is TGTGCCAGCAGCCCGAGAGGCGGGGAGACCCAGTACTTC. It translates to CASSPRGGETQYF.

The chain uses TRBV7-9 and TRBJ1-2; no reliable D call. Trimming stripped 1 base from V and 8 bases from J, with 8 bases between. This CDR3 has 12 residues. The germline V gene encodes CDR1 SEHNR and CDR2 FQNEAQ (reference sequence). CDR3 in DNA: TGTGCCAGCAGCTTAGGAACAGACGGCTACACCTTC. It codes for CASSLGTDGYTF.

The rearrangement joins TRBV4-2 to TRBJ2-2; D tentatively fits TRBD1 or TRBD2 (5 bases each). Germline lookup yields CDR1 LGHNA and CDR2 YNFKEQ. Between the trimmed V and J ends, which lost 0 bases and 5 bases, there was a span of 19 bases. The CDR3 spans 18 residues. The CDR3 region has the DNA TGTGCCAGCAGCCAAGATGCTTTGGGACCCGTCGTTACCGGGGAGCTGTTTTTT. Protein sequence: CASSQDALGPVVTGELFF.

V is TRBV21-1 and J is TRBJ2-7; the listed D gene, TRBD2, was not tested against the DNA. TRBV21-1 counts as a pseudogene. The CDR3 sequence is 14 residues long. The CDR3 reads CASRSREVVGEQYF. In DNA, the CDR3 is TGTGCCAGCCGGTCCAGGGAGGTCGTCGGCGAGCAGTACTTC.

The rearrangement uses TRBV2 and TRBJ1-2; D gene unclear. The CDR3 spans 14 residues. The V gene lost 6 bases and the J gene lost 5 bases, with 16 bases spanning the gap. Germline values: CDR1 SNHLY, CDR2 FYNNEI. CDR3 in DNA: TGTGCCAGCAGCTGGACGGATTCCGCATATGGCTACACCTTC. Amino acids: CASSWTDSAYGYTF. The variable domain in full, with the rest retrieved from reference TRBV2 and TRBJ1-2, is EPEVTQTPSHQVTQMGQEVILRCVPISNHLYFYWYRQILGQKVEFLVSFYNNEISEKSEIFDDQFSVERPDGSNFTLKIRSTKLEDSAMYFCASSWTDSAYGYTFGSGTRLTVV.